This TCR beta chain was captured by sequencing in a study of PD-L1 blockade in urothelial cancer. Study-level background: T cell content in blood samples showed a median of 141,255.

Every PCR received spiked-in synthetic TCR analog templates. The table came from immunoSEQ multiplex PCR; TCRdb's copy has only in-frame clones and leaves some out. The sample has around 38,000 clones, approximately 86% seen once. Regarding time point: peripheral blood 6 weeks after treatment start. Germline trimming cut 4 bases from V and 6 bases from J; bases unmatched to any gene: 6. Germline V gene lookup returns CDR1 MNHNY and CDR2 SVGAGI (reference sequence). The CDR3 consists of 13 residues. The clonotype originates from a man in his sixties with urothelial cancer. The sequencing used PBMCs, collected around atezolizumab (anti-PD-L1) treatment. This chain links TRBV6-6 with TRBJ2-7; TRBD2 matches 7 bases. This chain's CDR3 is CASSLPPGGEQYF. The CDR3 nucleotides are TGTGCCAGCAGTTTGCCACCGGGAGGCGAGCAGTACTTC.